A single sample gave rise to the 19 T cell receptor beta chains below, sequenced in a study of shared clonotypes between healthy human individuals. Measured with immunoSEQ multiplex PCR; TCRdb has only the in-frame clones, and not every one. This sample has 530,000 or so clones, with over 75% found just once. Sequencing was done on a sample of PBMCs. The origin of the receptors is a woman between 40 and 55 years old in good health. Some clones in this sample may be carry-over from other donors' samples.

The chain joins TRBV28 to TRBJ2-7; the D gene is possibly TRBD1 (5 bases). The CDR3 loop spans 14 amino acids. With 2 bases removed from V and 4 bases from J, the gap between germline ends came to 12 bases. Germline V gives CDR1 MDHEN, CDR2 SYDVKM. CDR3 coding DNA: TGTGCCAGCAGTTTAACGCCAGGGATGTACGAGCAGTACTTC. Translation: CASSLTPGMYEQYF.

V is TRBV7-3 and J is TRBJ2-6, with D unclear. The CDR3 runs to 13 residues. Between the trimmed V and J ends, which lost 5 bases and 3 bases, there was a span of 5 bases. The germline V gene has CDR1 SGHTA and CDR2 FQGTGA. The CDR3 sequence is CASSRIGANVLTF. CDR3 DNA sequence: TGTGCCAGCAGCCGAATTGGGGCCAACGTCCTGACTTTC.

The chain joins TRBV28 to TRBJ1-2, with 12 bases matching TRBD1. Germline CDR1 is MDHEN and CDR2 is SYDVKM. The CDR3 spans 16 residues. Unmatched junction bases numbered 16, after V lost 8 bases and J lost 9 bases. DNA for the CDR3: TGTGCCAGCCAAACCGCGGGACAGGGGGCTCATTCAAGCTACACCTTC. Translation gives CASQTAGQGAHSSYTF.

The chain links TRBV7-9 to TRBJ2-2, with D possibly being TRBD2 (5 bases). The CDR3 consists of 16 residues. Trimming left V 4 bases short and J 1 base short, with 13 bases between. Per the germline V gene, CDR1 is SEHNR and CDR2 is FQNEAQ (reference sequence). The CDR3: CASSSPKAVNTGELFF. The CDR3, as DNA: TGTGCCAGCAGCTCCCCAAAAGCGGTGAACACCGGGGAGCTGTTTTTT.

This rearrangement joins TRBV6-1 to TRBJ1-4, with D unclear. The V end lost 2 bases, the J end lost 4 bases, and 17 bases lay between the germline ends. This CDR3 comprises 17 residues. Germline CDR1 reads MNHNS; CDR2 reads SASEGT. The chain's CDR3 is CASSEQRIESFNEKLFF. In DNA, the CDR3 is TGTGCCAGCAGTGAACAGAGGATAGAGAGCTTTAATGAAAAACTGTTTTTT.

The CDR3 sequence is CAWDPGLAGHEQYF. As DNA, the CDR3 is TGTGCCTGGGATCCGGGACTAGCGGGACACGAGCAGTACTTC. This rearrangement joins TRBV30 to TRBJ2-7; 13 bases are shared with TRBD2. From germline, CDR1 is GTSNPN and CDR2 SVGIG (reference sequence). CDR3 length: 14 amino acids. V gave up 5 bases and J gave up 5 bases; unmatched junction bases: 6.

The J gene is TRBJ2-7, the V gene TRBV28; 9 positions match TRBD1. Trimming cost V 4 bases and J 3 bases; bases outside gene matches: 13. Per the germline V gene, CDR1 is MDHEN and CDR2 is SYDVKM. CDR3 length: 17 amino acids. The CDR3 coding sequence is TGTGCCAGCAGTTACGACCAAGGGACAGGGTGGGACTACGAGCAGTACTTC. Its protein product is CASSYDQGTGWDYEQYF.

This clone was counted a single time. This chain joins TRBV5-1 and TRBJ2-2; no reliable D call. The CDR3 length is 12 residues. Trimming took 7 bases from V and 7 from J, leaving 11 bases between them. Germline V gene data show CDR1 as SGHRS and CDR2 as YFSETQ. The CDR3 DNA follows: TGCGCCAGCGTCTGGGATTTCGGGGAGCTGTTTTTT. Residues: CASVWDFGELFF.

This clone was seen only once. The chain's CDR3 is CATYSGTSRNIQYF. The CDR3 DNA is TGTGCCACCTACTCGGGGACTAGCAGAAACATTCAGTACTTC. V usage is TRBV10-3 and J usage is TRBJ2-4, with TRBD2 matching 9 bases. The CDR3 spans 14 residues. V gave up 10 bases and J gave up 6 bases; unmatched junction bases: 10. CDR1 ENHRY and CDR2 SYGVKD come from the germline V gene.

Only one count was recorded for this clone. This sequence joins TRBV11-3 and TRBJ2-1; D not resolved. This CDR3 is built from 13 residues. The germline CDR1 and CDR2 sequences are SGHNT and YENEEA. Trimming pared 5 bases from V and 10 bases from J, leaving 15 bases between. The CDR3 DNA is TGTGCCAGCAGCCCCCACCCAACCGGGGAGCAGTTCTTC. It yields the protein CASSPHPTGEQFF.

For the CDR3, the DNA is TGTGCCAGCAGCTTACCGGGAGTGGATACGCAGTATTTT. It encodes CASSLPGVDTQYF. The chain combines TRBV7-9 with TRBJ2-3; D is perhaps TRBD2 (6 bases). The germline V gene has CDR1 SEHNR and CDR2 FQNEAQ (reference sequence). The CDR3 covers 13 residues. Trimming cost V 2 bases and J 6 bases, with 9 bases left between them.

Remarks on this clone: This same CDR3 is encoded by further DNA sequences in the sample. The chain combines TRBV6-5 with TRBJ1-5; D possibly corresponds to TRBD1 (6 bases). Trimming removed 5 bases at V and 4 bases at J, with 9 bases between. Germline CDR1 and CDR2: MNHEY and SVGAGI. This CDR3 contains 13 residues. CDR3 DNA sequence: TGTGCCAGCAGTGGACAGAGAAATCAGCCCCAGCATTTT. This codes for CASSGQRNQPQHF.

A few counts support this clone. V and J are TRBV7-9 and TRBJ1-5, with D possibly matching TRBD1 (6 bases). The CDR3 has 13 amino acids. Germline V gives CDR1 SEHNR, CDR2 FQNEAQ (reference sequence). Trimming shortened V by 4 bases and J by 3 bases, and 7 bases separated the two germline ends. The DNA of the CDR3 is TGTGCCAGCAGCTGGACAGCCAATCAGCCCCAGCATTTT. Translated: CASSWTANQPQHF.

This CDR3 reads CASSATRGDSLHEQFF. The CDR3 coding sequence is TGTGCCAGCAGCGCGACCAGGGGGGACTCCCTCCATGAGCAGTTCTTC. The rearrangement links TRBV7-6 to TRBJ2-1; tentative D call: TRBD1 (7 bases). Trimming stripped 5 bases from V and 8 bases from J, with 22 bases between. The CDR3 is 16 residues long. In germline, CDR1 is SGHVS, CDR2 FNYEAQ.

V is TRBV29-1 and J is TRBJ2-1; no clear D gene. The CDR3 sequence is 12 residues long. With 2 bases removed from V and 12 bases from J, the gap between germline ends came to 14 bases. CDR1 is SQVTM and CDR2 is ANQGSEA in the germline V gene. In DNA, the CDR3 is TGCAGCGTTGAAACGTCAGGTGTTGGGCAGTTCTTC. It encodes CSVETSGVGQFF.

The chain uses TRBV5-4 and TRBJ2-7; possible D gene TRBD2, 7 bases. Germline CDR1 reads SGHNT; CDR2 reads YYREEE (reference sequence). Trimming left V 2 bases short and J 4 bases short, with 16 bases between. The CDR3 covers 15 residues. For the CDR3, the DNA is TGTGCCAGCAGCTTAGGGGGGGTGGCCGGGTACGAGCAGTACTTC. This encodes CASSLGGVAGYEQYF.

This clone is a singleton in its sample. CDR3 loop: CATTGAQASEQYF. CDR3 bases: TGTGCCACGACCGGGGCGCAAGCCAGCGAGCAGTACTTC. The chain links TRBV10-3 to TRBJ2-7; the D call may be TRBD1 or TRBD2 (5 bases each). This CDR3 is 13 amino acids long. CDR1 and CDR2 from the germline V gene are ENHRY and SYGVKD. Trimming pared 10 bases from V and 6 bases from J, leaving 19 bases between.

As to this clone: It may be a read error: a sequence one base away is much more abundant. The chain couples TRBV11-2 to TRBJ1-2; TRBD1 matches 7 bases. The germline V gene has CDR1 SGHAT and CDR2 FQNNGV. The CDR3 has 13 residues. J gave up 4 bases and V 5 bases, and 4 bases lay outside the gene matches. CDR3 DNA: TGTGCCAGCAGCCCCGCAGGGGGCTATGGCTACACCTTC. Protein: CASSPAGGYGYTF. Full variable domain (rest looked up from reference TRBV11-2 and TRBJ1-2): EAGVAQSPRYKIIEKRQSVAFWCNPISGHATLYWYQQILGQGPKLLIQFQNNGVVDDSQLPKDRFSAERLKGVDSTLKIQPAKLEDSAVYLCASSPAGGYGYTFGSGTRLTVV.

This rearrangement joins TRBV5-4 to TRBJ2-5, with TRBD2 matching over 14 bases. The CDR3 totals 16 residues. From germline, CDR1 is SGHNT and CDR2 YYREEE (reference sequence). Trimming at V came to 4 bases and at J to 5 bases, leaving 7 bases not matched to a gene. In DNA form, the CDR3 reads TGTGCCAGCAGCCCGACTAGCGGGAGGGCCGGGGAGACCCAGTACTTC. Its protein is CASSPTSGRAGETQYF. Together with reference TRBV5-4 and TRBJ2-5, the CDR3 gives the full variable domain: ETGVTQSPTHLIKTRGQQVTLRCSSQSGHNTVSWYQQALGQGPQFIFQYYREEENGRGNFPPRFSGLQFPNYSSELNVNALELDDSALYLCASSPTSGRAGETQYFGPGTRLLVL.